This record covers a single TCR beta chain. The antigen is unknown. Germline assignment: CDR1 MDHEN and CDR2 SYDVKM. The junction had 10 bases not matched to a gene; V was cut back by 6 bases and J by 9 bases. The CDR3 spans 14 residues. The sample is drawn from a study of response to subunit inactivated influenza vaccine. Points from the study as a whole: That few new T cells are recruited by each seasonal influenza vaccination was the authors' suggestion.

TCRdb fed the RT-PCR reads into MiXCR, producing one record per CDR3 protein. The sample has about 500,000 distinct CDR3 sequences, approximately 15% seen once. The TCR comes from a man between 50 and 69 years old who received an inactivated influenza vaccine. The chain recombines TRBV28 with TRBJ2-1, with 8 bases that match TRBD1. Specimen: CD4+ T cells sorted from PBMCs, collected 23 to 25 months after vaccination. DNA for the CDR3: TGTGCCAGCAGCTCGGGACAGGTACCCCCTGAGCAGTTCTTC. Its translation is CASSSGQVPPEQFF.